This is a list of T cell receptor beta chains from one sample in a study of cytomegalovirus exposure and HLA in healthy donors. The protocol was immunoSEQ multiplex PCR, while the TCRdb copy is restricted to in-frame clones and leaves out a portion. The table records roughly 170,000 clones, more than 65% of them present only once. The source material was PBMCs. Source of these receptors: a girl aged 2 to 9 in good health and CMV-seropositive. Each CDR3 is given with its conserved first and last residue. D genes are given only for firm matches. Only part of the rows carry a size: once, few, many, or a class if the clone is expanded.

j_gene,d_gene,v_gene,abundance,CDR3nt,CDR3aa
TRBJ1-2,.,TRBV4-1,few,TGCGCCAGCAGCCAAGTTGGTGGCGGCTACACCTTC,CASSQVGGGYTF
TRBJ1-1,.,TRBV7-3,once,TGTGCCAGCAGCCCAAGCGGGGGCACCCTGAAGAACACTGAAGCTTTCTTT,CASSPSGGTLKNTEAFF
TRBJ2-7,.,TRBV9,.,TGTGCCAGCAGCGTAGGGCCAGCGGCGAGCTCCTACGAGCAGTACTTC,CASSVGPAASSYEQYF
TRBJ2-2,.,TRBV2,.,TGTGCCAGCAGTGAAGCGCTTAAGGCGGCTAGCCCGAACACCGGGGAGCTGTTTTTT,CASSEALKAASPNTGELFF
TRBJ2-7,.,TRBV6-1,.,TGTGCCAGCAGTGATGGGTTGGAGGTTGAGGGAACCTACGAGCAGTACTTC,CASSDGLEVEGTYEQYF
TRBJ2-3,TRBD2,TRBV28,once,TGTGCCAGCAGTTTTGGGCTAGCGGGAGGGCCCGCAGATACGCAGTATTTT,CASSFGLAGGPADTQYF
TRBJ2-7,TRBD2,TRBV6-1,.,TGTGCCAGCAGTGAATTCGGCGCGGGAGTTGCTTCCGAGCAGTACTTC,CASSEFGAGVASEQYF
TRBJ2-2,.,TRBV5-1,.,TGCGCCAGCAGCTTGGGAGCCAACAGGGTACTCACCGGGGAGCTGTTTTTT,CASSLGANRVLTGELFF
TRBJ2-1,.,TRBV27,.,TGTGCCAGCTCCGGGACATCTAGCTCCTACAATGAGCAGTTCTTC,CASSGTSSSYNEQFF
TRBJ2-1,.,TRBV19,.,TGTGCCAGTAGTATTCAACAGGGCAATGAGCAGTTCTTC,CASSIQQGNEQFF
TRBJ2-7,.,TRBV14,.,TGTGCCAGCAGCCATTCGGGGGCGGGAGCGACTCGGGAGCAGTACTTC,CASSHSGAGATREQYF
TRBJ1-4,.,TRBV19,.,TGTGCCAGTACCCCCAGGGGTATAACTAATGAAAAACTGTTTTTT,CASTPRGITNEKLFF
TRBJ2-7,.,TRBV7-6,.,TGTGCCAGCAGCTTCCGACAAAACAGGGATCCCTACGAGCAGTACTTC,CASSFRQNRDPYEQYF
TRBJ2-7,TRBD2,TRBV19,.,TGTGCCAGTAGTATAGTGGGGACTAGCGGGAGTGAGAGGAGCTACGAGCAGTACTTC,CASSIVGTSGSERSYEQYF
TRBJ1-2,TRBD1,TRBV19,.,TGTGCCAGTAGTCCTGGAGGACAGGGGGCACGGTATGGCTACACCTTC,CASSPGGQGARYGYTF
TRBJ1-2,.,TRBV19,.,TGTGCCAGTAGTATAGGCGGCACTAACTATGGCTACACCTTC,CASSIGGTNYGYTF
TRBJ1-1,.,TRBV27,few,TGTGCCAGCAGGTACACAGTGACGAACACTGAAGCTTTCTTT,CASRYTVTNTEAFF
TRBJ1-1,.,TRBV2,.,TGTGCCAGCAGTGGACACGAAGCTTTCTTT,CASSGHEAFF
TRBJ2-1,TRBD1,TRBV4-2,once,TGTGCCAGCAGCCCGTACGGGACAGTTGTTTCTCATGAGCAGTTCTTC,CASSPYGTVVSHEQFF
TRBJ2-7,.,TRBV18,.,TGTGCCAGCTCACTCCAAAGGATCACAGGGTCCTACGAGCAGTACTTC,CASSLQRITGSYEQYF
TRBJ1-2,.,TRBV28,.,TGTGCCAGCAGCCCTCCGCGGGGGGAAGCCTATGGCTACACCTTC,CASSPPRGEAYGYTF
TRBJ2-3,TRBD2,TRBV5-4,few,TGTGCCAGCAGCCCCAGCGGGGGGGGCACAGATACGCAGTATTTT,CASSPSGGGTDTQYF
TRBJ1-2,TRBD1,TRBV6-5,.,TGTGCCAGCAGTTTTGACAGGGGTAACTATGGCTACACCTTC,CASSFDRGNYGYTF
TRBJ2-3,.,TRBV30,.,TGTGCCTGGGGGGGCCGTTCGGGGGATACGCAGTATTTT,CAWGGRSGDTQYF
TRBJ2-7,TRBD1,TRBV19,.,TGTGCCAGTTCACATGGGACAGGGAAGTACGAGCAGTACTTC,CASSHGTGKYEQYF
TRBJ2-7,TRBD1,TRBV29-1,.,TGCAGCGTTGACCGTTTACAGGGGGCGAGCTCCTACGAGCAGTACTTC,CSVDRLQGASSYEQYF
TRBJ2-7,TRBD1,TRBV28,.,TGTGCCAGCAGTTTAACCCTCGGGACAGGGACCTACGAGCAGTACTTC,CASSLTLGTGTYEQYF
TRBJ1-1,.,TRBV25-1,.,TGTGCCAGCAGTAACCAGGGGAACACTGAAGCTTTCTTT,CASSNQGNTEAFF
TRBJ2-3,.,TRBV6-5,.,TGTGCCAGCAGTCCCGGACACCTCACAGATACGCAGTATTTT,CASSPGHLTDTQYF
TRBJ1-1,.,TRBV4-1,few,TGCGCCAGCAGCCATCCGGGGACTGAAGCTTTCTTT,CASSHPGTEAFF
TRBJ2-1,TRBD2,TRBV5-5,.,TGTGCCAGCAGCCCCCCCGGACTAGCGGGAGGCGGGAATGAGCAGTTCTTC,CASSPPGLAGGGNEQFF
TRBJ1-4,.,TRBV5-8,.,TGTGCCAGCAGCCTTCAACAGCTCAGTAGGGAAAAACTGTTTTTT,CASSLQQLSREKLFF
TRBJ1-2,.,TRBV27,.,TGTGCCAGCAGTTTATCGCGGGGCACTAACTATGGCTACACCTTC,CASSLSRGTNYGYTF
TRBJ2-7,.,TRBV30,.,TGTGCCTGGTCCCCGGGGATCTCCTACGAGCAGTACTTC,CAWSPGISYEQYF
TRBJ2-1,TRBD2,TRBV6-5,.,TGTGCCACCACGGGACTACCGTACAATGAGCAGTTCTTC,CATTGLPYNEQFF
TRBJ2-7,.,TRBV4-1,.,TGCGCCAGCAGCCAAGAAACAGGAACCTACGAGCAGTACTTC,CASSQETGTYEQYF
TRBJ1-3,.,TRBV7-2,.,TGTGCCAGCAGCCCTAGAGGACAGTTAGCCAATTCTGGAAACACCATATATTTT,CASSPRGQLANSGNTIYF
TRBJ2-1,TRBD2,TRBV28,.,TGTGCCAGCAGTACCGGGACTAGCGGGAGGGCCAATGAGCAGTTCTTC,CASSTGTSGRANEQFF
TRBJ1-5,.,TRBV19,.,TGTGCCAGTCAAAACCAAGGACAGTTTTTCGTTGATCAGCCCCAGCATTTT,CASQNQGQFFVDQPQHF
TRBJ1-2,TRBD1,TRBV29-1,.,TGCAGCGTCGTCAGGGGGCGCGGCTATGGCTACACCTTC,CSVVRGRGYGYTF